A single sample is the source of the 18 T cell receptor beta chains below, sequenced in a study of CD8 T cells in Susac syndrome. Random hexamers primed reverse transcription of about 0.45 to 1 ug RNA. TCRdb passed the immunoSEQ multiplex PCR reads through MiXCR, listing each CDR3 protein once. The table shows about 150,000 distinct CDR3 sequences, with about 91% occurring only once. The specimen sequenced was CD4+ T cells from PBMCs. The source of these receptors is a human donor in good health.

On this clonotype: Compared with germline, one end of the junction differs, possibly owing to a read error. The V and J genes are TRBV7-9 and TRBJ2-6; no clear D. This CDR3 is built from 16 residues. Germline lookup yields CDR1 SEHNR and CDR2 FQNEAQ (reference sequence). The CDR3 DNA reads as TGTGCCAGCAGCCTAGGGTGGGCAGCTGGTGCCAACGTCCTGACTTTC. Translated: CASSLGWAAGANVLTF.

The gene calls are TRBV24-1 and TRBJ2-1, with 10 positions matching TRBD2. The trim removed 6 bases at V and 8 bases at J, leaving 9 bases unmatched. The CDR3 consists of 15 residues. Germline CDR1 reads KGHDR; CDR2 reads SFDVKD. The CDR3 protein is CATSRSGRGLDEQFF. CDR3 DNA: TGTGCCACCAGTCGAAGCGGGAGGGGCCTTGATGAGCAGTTCTTC.

A single count supports this clonotype. The chain links TRBV7-9 to TRBJ1-1, with D maybe TRBD1 (6 bases). CDR1 and CDR2 from the germline V gene are SEHNR and FQNEAQ (reference sequence). Trimming pared 5 bases from V and 8 bases from J, leaving 15 bases between. The length of the CDR3 is 13 residues. CDR3 amino acids: CASSIRTAQEAFF. CDR3 nucleotide sequence: TGTGCCAGCAGCATTAGGACAGCGCAGGAAGCTTTCTTT.

This rearrangement joins TRBV5-1 to TRBJ2-5; 7 nucleotides match TRBD1. CDR1 and CDR2 (germline): SGHRS, YFSETQ. The V and J ends lost 4 bases and 5 bases, in that order; junction bases with no gene match: 14. The CDR3 consists of 16 residues. CDR3: CASSVRQGGPSETQYF. The CDR3 bases are TGCGCCAGCAGCGTAAGACAGGGTGGCCCATCGGAGACCCAGTACTTC.

The genes are TRBV5-6 and TRBJ2-3; D is uncertain. This CDR3 is built from 13 residues. Looked up from germline, CDR1 is SGHDT and CDR2 is YYEEEE. V dropped 1 base and J dropped 0 bases, with 3 bases sitting between them. CDR3 amino acids: CASSLLSTDTQYF. As DNA, the CDR3 is TGTGCCAGCAGCTTGTTAAGCACAGATACGCAGTATTTT.

The gene calls are TRBV9 and TRBJ2-2; D perhaps matches TRBD1 (5 bases). Germline loops: CDR1 SGDLS, CDR2 YYNGEE. V was cut by 4 bases and J by 11 bases, with 12 bases left in between. The CDR3 has 12 amino acids. CDR3 sequence reads: CASSRDRHELFF. The CDR3 DNA reads TGTGCCAGCAGCCGAGACAGACATGAGCTGTTTTTT.

The chain is built from TRBV6-2 or TRBV6-3 and TRBJ2-1, with D tentatively TRBD1 (6 bases). CDR3 length: 13 amino acids. Per the germline V gene, CDR1 is MNHEY and CDR2 is SVGEGT. V lost 0 bases, J lost 9 bases, and 9 bases lay in between. CDR3 amino acids: CASSYSIRGEQFF. CDR3 DNA: TGTGCCAGCAGTTACTCGATCAGGGGTGAGCAGTTCTTC.

In this sample, this clonotype turned up once. V is TRBV18 and J is TRBJ2-2; D is unclear. Germline V CDR1 and CDR2: KGHSH, LQKENI. With 0 bases removed from V and 6 bases from J, the gap between germline ends came to 5 bases. The CDR3 is 13 residues long. CDR3 amino acids: CASSPPVAGELFF. In DNA form, the CDR3 reads TGTGCCAGCTCACCACCGGTGGCCGGGGAGCTGTTTTTT.

This rearrangement joins TRBV6-5 to TRBJ2-2; tentatively, D is TRBD1 or TRBD2 (5 bases each). CDR3 length: 15 amino acids. V lost 2 bases to trimming and J lost 7 bases, with 14 bases between them. Germline V gene sequence: CDR1 MNHEY, CDR2 SVGAGI. CDR3 in DNA: TGTGCCAGCAGTTACACGGGGCTCTTGGGCGGGGAGCTGTTTTTT. Translation gives CASSYTGLLGGELFF.

This clonotype was seen only once. The rearrangement links TRBV20-1 to TRBJ1-3; 7 nucleotides line up with TRBD1. CDR1 DFQATT and CDR2 SNEGSKA come from the germline V gene (reference sequence). The CDR3 spans 15 residues. Unmatched junction bases numbered 6, after V lost 0 bases and J lost 4 bases. Here the CDR3 reads CSARDPTGPGNTIYF. The CDR3 DNA sequence: TGCAGTGCTAGAGATCCGACAGGGCCCGGAAACACCATATATTTT.

DNA of the CDR3: TGTGCCTGGAGTTCCTCCGGGCTCGACGAAAAACTGTTTTTT. As protein: CAWSSSGLDEKLFF. V and J are TRBV30 and TRBJ1-4; the D is unclear. V was clipped by 2 bases and J by 8 bases, with 15 bases between them. Per germline, CDR1 GTSNPN and CDR2 SVGIG (reference sequence). The CDR3 runs 14 residues.

This clonotype was counted a single time. The chain links TRBV18 to TRBJ1-2; D gene unclear. Germline lookup yields CDR1 KGHSH and CDR2 LQKENI. The CDR3 has 13 residues. Deletions cut 3 bases from V and 5 bases from J, with 10 bases between. The CDR3 DNA reads TGTGCCAGCTCACCTCCGACTCGTTATGGCTACACCTTC. Translating it yields CASSPPTRYGYTF.

J is TRBJ2-2 and V is TRBV20-1; D might be TRBD2 (6 bases). CDR3 length: 17 residues. V was clipped by 3 bases and J by 2 bases, with 19 bases between them. In germline, CDR1 is DFQATT, CDR2 SNEGSKA (reference sequence). DNA for the CDR3: TGCAGTGCTAGCGCGCCCTATAGCGGCCCCAACACCGGGGAGCTGTTTTTT. This codes for CSASAPYSGPNTGELFF.

V gene TRBV5-1 combines with J gene TRBJ1-1; no clear D. In germline, CDR1 is SGHRS, CDR2 YFSETQ. V lost 2 bases, J lost 4 bases, and 6 bases lay in between. The CDR3 covers 12 residues. CDR3 loop: CASSLIGTEAFF. As DNA, the CDR3 is TGCGCCAGCAGCTTAATTGGCACTGAAGCTTTCTTT.

The rearrangement uses TRBV4-3 and TRBJ2-1; 8 nucleotides match TRBD2. Germline values: CDR1 LGHNA, CDR2 YSLEER. CDR3 length: 16 amino acids. After removal of 2 bases from V and 3 bases from J, the junction contained 6 bases not matched to a gene. The CDR3 loop reads CASSQFGRGGYNEQFF. The CDR3 nucleotides are TGCGCCAGCAGCCAATTTGGCCGGGGGGGCTACAATGAGCAGTTCTTC.

The CDR3 region is CSAPPKGVTGELFF. The CDR3 DNA reads TGCAGTGCTCCCCCCAAGGGGGTCACCGGGGAGCTGTTTTTT. J is TRBJ2-2 and V is TRBV20-1, with D perhaps TRBD1 (6 bases). Trimming cost V 5 bases and J 4 bases, with 14 bases left between them. The germline V gene has CDR1 DFQATT and CDR2 SNEGSKA (reference sequence). This CDR3 is built from 14 residues.

This sequence joins TRBV16 and TRBJ1-2; D is uncertain. V was cut by 4 bases and J by 11 bases, with 17 bases left in between. This CDR3 comprises 13 residues. Germline assignment: CDR1 KGHSY and CDR2 FQNENV. CDR3 residues: CASSPFRTDGYTF. DNA for the CDR3: TGTGCCAGCAGCCCTTTCAGGACCGACGGGTACACCTTC. The full variable domain, rest sourced from reference TRBV16 and TRBJ1-2, is GEEVAQTPKHLVRGEGQKAKLYCAPIKGHSYVFWYQQVLKNEFKFLISFQNENVFDETGMPKERFSAKCLPNSPCSLEIQATKLEDSAVYFCASSPFRTDGYTFGSGTRLTVV.

This clonotype was recorded once. The J gene is TRBJ2-7, the V gene TRBV19; TRBD1 might be the D (6 bases). The CDR3 has 15 amino acids. Trimming shortened V by 6 bases and J by 0 bases, and 15 bases separated the two germline ends. The germline CDR1 and CDR2 sequences are LNHDA and SQIVND (reference sequence). The CDR3 here is CASSPSGTPSYEQYF. The DNA for the CDR3 is TGTGCCAGTAGCCCCTCCGGGACACCCTCCTACGAGCAGTACTTC.